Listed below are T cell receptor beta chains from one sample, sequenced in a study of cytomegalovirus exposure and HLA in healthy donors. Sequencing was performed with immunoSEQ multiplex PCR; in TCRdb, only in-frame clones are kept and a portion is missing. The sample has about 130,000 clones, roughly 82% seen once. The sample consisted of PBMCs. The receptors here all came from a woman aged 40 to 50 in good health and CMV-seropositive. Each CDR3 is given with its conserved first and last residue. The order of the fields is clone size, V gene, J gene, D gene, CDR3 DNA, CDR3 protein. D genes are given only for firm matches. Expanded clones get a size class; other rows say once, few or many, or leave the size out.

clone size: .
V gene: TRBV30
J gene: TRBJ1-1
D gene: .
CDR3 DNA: TGTGCCTGGAGCGAGCTGCTACTGAACACTGAAGCTTTCTTT
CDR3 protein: CAWSELLLNTEAFF

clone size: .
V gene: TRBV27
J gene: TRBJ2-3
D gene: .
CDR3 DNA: TGTGCCAGCAGCCGCGGAAAAAGCACAGATACGCAGTATTTT
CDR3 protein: CASSRGKSTDTQYF

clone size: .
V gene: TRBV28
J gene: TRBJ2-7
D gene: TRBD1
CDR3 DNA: TGTGCCAGCAGTTTATTAGGGGTAGACAGGGGGTACGAGCAGTACTTC
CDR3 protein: CASSLLGVDRGYEQYF

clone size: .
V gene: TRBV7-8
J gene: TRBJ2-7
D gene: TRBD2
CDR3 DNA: TGTGCCAGCAGCTGGGGTCCAGCGGGAGGGACCTACGAGCAGTACTTC
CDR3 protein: CASSWGPAGGTYEQYF

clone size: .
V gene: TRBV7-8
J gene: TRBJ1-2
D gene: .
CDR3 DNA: TGTGCCAGCAGCTTAGATTGGGGGGGTAACTATGGCTACACCTTC
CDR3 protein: CASSLDWGGNYGYTF

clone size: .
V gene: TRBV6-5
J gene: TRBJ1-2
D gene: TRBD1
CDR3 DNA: TGTGCCAGCAGTTACTCGACAGGGCATGGCTACACCTTC
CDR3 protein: CASSYSTGHGYTF

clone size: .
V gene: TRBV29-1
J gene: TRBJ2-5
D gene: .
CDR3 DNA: TGCAGCGTTCGGAGGGAGACCCAGTACTTC
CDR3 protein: CSVRRETQYF

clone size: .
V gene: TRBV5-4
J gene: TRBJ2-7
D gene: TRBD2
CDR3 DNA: TGTGCCAGCAGCGGGGAACTAGCGAGATCCTACGAGCAGTACTTC
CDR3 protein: CASSGELARSYEQYF

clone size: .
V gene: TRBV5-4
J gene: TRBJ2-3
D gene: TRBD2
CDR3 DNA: TGTGCCAGCAGCTTGGTGACTAGCGGGAGCGATACGCAGTATTTT
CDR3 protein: CASSLVTSGSDTQYF

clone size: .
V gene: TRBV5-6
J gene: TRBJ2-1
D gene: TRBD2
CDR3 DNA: TGTGCCAGCAGCCCGGGACTAGCGGGAGGAGGTGGGAATGAGCAGTTCTTC
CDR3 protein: CASSPGLAGGGGNEQFF

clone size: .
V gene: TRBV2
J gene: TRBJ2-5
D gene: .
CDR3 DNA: TGTGCCAGCAGTGAAGCGCTTGGCCAGACCCAGTACTTC
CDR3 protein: CASSEALGQTQYF

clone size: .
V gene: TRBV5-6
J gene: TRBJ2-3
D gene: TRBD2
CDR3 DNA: TGTGCCAGCACCCTAGGAGCGGGACGCCGCACAGATACGCAGTATTTT
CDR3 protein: CASTLGAGRRTDTQYF

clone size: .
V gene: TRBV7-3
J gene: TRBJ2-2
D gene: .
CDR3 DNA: TGTGCCACCGCCTGGACACCGAACACCGGGGAGCTGTTTTTT
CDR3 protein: CATAWTPNTGELFF

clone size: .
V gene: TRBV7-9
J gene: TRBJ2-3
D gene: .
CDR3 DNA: TGTGCCAGCAGCTCCTTAGCGGAGGGCACAGATACGCAGTATTTT
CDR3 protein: CASSSLAEGTDTQYF

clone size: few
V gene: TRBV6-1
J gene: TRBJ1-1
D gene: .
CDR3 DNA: TGTGCCAGCAGTGATTTTGGGGGGATCACTGAAGCTTTCTTT
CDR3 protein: CASSDFGGITEAFF

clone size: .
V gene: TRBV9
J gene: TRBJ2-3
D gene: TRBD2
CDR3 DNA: TGTGCCAGCAGCGTAGCGGCTAGCGGGGTAGATACGCAGTATTTT
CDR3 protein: CASSVAASGVDTQYF

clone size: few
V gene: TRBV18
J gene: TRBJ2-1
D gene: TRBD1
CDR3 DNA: TGTGCCAGCTCAGCGGGACAGGGCGAGGTCTCCGGGCAGTTCTTC
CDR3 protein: CASSAGQGEVSGQFF

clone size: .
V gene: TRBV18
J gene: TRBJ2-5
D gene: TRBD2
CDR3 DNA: TGTGCCAGCTCACCCACTAGCGGAGTGGGGGAGACCCAGTACTTC
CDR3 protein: CASSPTSGVGETQYF

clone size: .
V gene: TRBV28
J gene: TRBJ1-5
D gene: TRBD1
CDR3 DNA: TGTGCCAGCAGTTCGGGACAGCCTACGCCAGAGCATTTT
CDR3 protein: CASSSGQPTPEHF

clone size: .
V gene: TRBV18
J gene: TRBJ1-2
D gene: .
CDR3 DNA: TGTGCCAGCTCACCAGGGTTTGGGCAGGATGATGGCTACACCTTC
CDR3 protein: CASSPGFGQDDGYTF

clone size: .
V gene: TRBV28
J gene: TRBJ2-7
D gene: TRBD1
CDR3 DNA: TGTGCCAGCAGTGAAAAGACAGGGGATTACTACGAGCAGTACTTC
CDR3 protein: CASSEKTGDYYEQYF

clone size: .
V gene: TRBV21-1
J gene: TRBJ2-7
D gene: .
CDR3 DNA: TGTGCCAGCAGCCACCGAGGCTTCGAGCAGTACTTC
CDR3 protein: CASSHRGFEQYF

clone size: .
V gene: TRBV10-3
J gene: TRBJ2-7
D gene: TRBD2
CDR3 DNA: TGTGCCATCAGTGGGACTAGCGGCCTTTCCAACCAGCAGTACTTC
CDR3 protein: CAISGTSGLSNQQYF

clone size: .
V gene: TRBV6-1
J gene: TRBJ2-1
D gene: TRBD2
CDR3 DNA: TGTGCCAGCAGGGGAAGCGGGAGGTCCAACAATGAGCAGTTCTTC
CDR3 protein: CASRGSGRSNNEQFF

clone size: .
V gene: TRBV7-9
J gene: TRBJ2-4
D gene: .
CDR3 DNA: TGTGCCAGCAGCCGGGGGTCCTCGCAAAACATTCAGTACTTC
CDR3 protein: CASSRGSSQNIQYF

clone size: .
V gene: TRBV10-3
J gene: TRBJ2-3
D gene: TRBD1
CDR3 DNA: TGTGCCATCAGTGTGGGACAGGGATTCGATACGCAGTATTTT
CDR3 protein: CAISVGQGFDTQYF

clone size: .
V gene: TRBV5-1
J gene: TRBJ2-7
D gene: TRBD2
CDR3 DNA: TGCGCCAGCAGCTTGGAACTAGCGGGAGTCGACGAGCAGTACTTC
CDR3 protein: CASSLELAGVDEQYF

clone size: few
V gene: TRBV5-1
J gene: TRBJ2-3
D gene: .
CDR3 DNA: TGCGCCAGCCAATCCCAGCGGGCCCATAGCACAGATACGCAGTATTTT
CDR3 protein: CASQSQRAHSTDTQYF

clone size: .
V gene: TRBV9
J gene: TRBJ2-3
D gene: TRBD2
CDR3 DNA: TGTGCCAGCAGCGCAACTAGCGGGAGAGGGACAGATACGCAGTATTTT
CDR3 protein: CASSATSGRGTDTQYF

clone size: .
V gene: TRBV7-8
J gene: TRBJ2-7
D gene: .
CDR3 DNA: TGTGCCAGCAGCTTGAGGGACGAGCAGTACTTC
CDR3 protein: CASSLRDEQYF

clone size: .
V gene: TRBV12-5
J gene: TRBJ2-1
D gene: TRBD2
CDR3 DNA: TGTGCTAGTAGCCGGGAGGAAAGCAATGAGCAGTTCTTC
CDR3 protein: CASSREESNEQFF

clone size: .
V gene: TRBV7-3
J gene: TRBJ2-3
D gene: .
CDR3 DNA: TGTGCCAGCAGCTTAGTTCCAGCAGATACGCAGTATTTT
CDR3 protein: CASSLVPADTQYF

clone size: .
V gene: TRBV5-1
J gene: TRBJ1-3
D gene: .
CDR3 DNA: TGCGCCAGCAGCCCAACGACAGCTATCTCTGGAAACACCATATATTTT
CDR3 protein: CASSPTTAISGNTIYF

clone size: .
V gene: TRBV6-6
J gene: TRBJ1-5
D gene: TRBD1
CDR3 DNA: TGTGCCAGCAGCAGGGACAGGGCACGCAATCAGCCCCAGCATTTT
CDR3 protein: CASSRDRARNQPQHF

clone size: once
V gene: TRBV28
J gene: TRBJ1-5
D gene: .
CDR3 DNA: TGTGCCAGCAGTTTAATCGGGGGGAGAAGGAATCAGCCCCAGCATTTT
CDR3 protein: CASSLIGGRRNQPQHF

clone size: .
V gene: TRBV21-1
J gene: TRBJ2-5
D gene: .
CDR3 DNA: TGTGCCAGCAGCCCTAAGGGGGGGGTGACGGGCAAGACCCAGTACTTC
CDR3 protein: CASSPKGGVTGKTQYF

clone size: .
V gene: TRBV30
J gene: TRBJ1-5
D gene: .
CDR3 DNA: TGTGCCTGGATCGGTCACGCGGGCAATCAGCCCCAGCATTTT
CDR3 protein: CAWIGHAGNQPQHF

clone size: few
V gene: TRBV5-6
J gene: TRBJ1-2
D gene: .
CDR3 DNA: TGTGCCAGCAGCTTGACCGACAGAGTCTATGGCTACACCTTC
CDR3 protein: CASSLTDRVYGYTF

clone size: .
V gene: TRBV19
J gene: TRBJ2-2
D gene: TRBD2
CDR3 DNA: TGTGCCAGTAGTATAGACTCAGCGGGAGGGAGCACCGGGGAGCTGTTTTTT
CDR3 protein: CASSIDSAGGSTGELFF

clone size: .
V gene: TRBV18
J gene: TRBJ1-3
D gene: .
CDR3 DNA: TGTGCCAGCTCACCTATAAATGACATAAGCTCTGGAAACACCATATATTTT
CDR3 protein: CASSPINDISSGNTIYF

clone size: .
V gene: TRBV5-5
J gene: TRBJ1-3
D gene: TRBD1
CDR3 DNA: TGTGCCAGCAGCTTTAGGGGACAGGGGCACAACACCATATATTTT
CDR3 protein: CASSFRGQGHNTIYF

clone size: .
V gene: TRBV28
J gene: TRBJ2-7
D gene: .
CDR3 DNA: TGTGCCACGTCGGGGGCTAGCGGTCGAACCTACGAGCAGTACTTC
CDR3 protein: CATSGASGRTYEQYF

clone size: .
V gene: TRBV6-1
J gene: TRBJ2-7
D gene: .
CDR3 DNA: TGTGCCAGCAGTGAACCCCCAGGGCCGAAGCAGTACTTC
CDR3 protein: CASSEPPGPKQYF